Included here is one T cell receptor (beta chain) sequence, with context. The antigen remains unidentified. The sample originates from a study of Ad26.COV2.S vaccination and SARS-CoV-2 variants. Whole-study findings and limits: While placebo recipients had lower spike-specific TCR breadth, vaccine recipients had more. Vaccine recipients and placebo recipients showed similar non-spike TCR breadth.

The treatment was: roughly 18 received Ad26.COV2.S at low or high dose, single or two shots; 5 received placebo; per-sample allocation not given. Sampling was done on day 63 after the first vaccine or placebo injection. Generated by immunoSEQ multiplex PCR, the TCRdb table keeps only in-frame clones and is missing some. The data hold more than 300,000 clones, with roughly 86% observed a single time. Looked up from germline, CDR1 is SGHNT and CDR2 is YENEEA. The V gene end was trimmed by 4 bases and the J gene end by 5 bases; junction bases not matched to a gene: 4. The CDR3 spans 16 residues. The clonotype originates from a person aged 18 to 65 who received the Ad26.COV2.S COVID-19 vaccine or a placebo. The chain recombines TRBV11-3 with TRBJ2-1; 14 nucleotides align to TRBD2. This material consisted of peripheral blood, taken in a trial of Ad26.COV2.S vaccine versus placebo. DNA for the CDR3: TGTGCCAGCAGCTCCCGACTAGCGGGGGGGAACAATGAGCAGTTCTTC. It translates to CASSSRLAGGNNEQFF.